These 2 T cell receptor beta chains share one sample of origin, sequenced in a study of CD8+ T cells in alopecia areata. Treatment reported: oral pan-JAK inhibitor, 5-10 mg twice daily. Sequencing used cDNA as its template, made by extracting RNA and reverse transcribing it. Repertoires were generated with immunoSEQ multiplex PCR, while TCRdb's copy carries only in-frame clones and drops some. Of around 290,000 clones listed, 58% are singletons. The source material was CD4+ T cells sorted from blood, sampled at week 24, from a patient treated with tofacitinib. Every receptor here comes from a human donor with alopecia areata.

J is TRBJ2-6 and V is TRBV9; D gene uncertain. V lost 1 base and J lost 0, with 2 bases in between. Germline loops: CDR1 SGDLS, CDR2 YYNGEE. CDR3 length equals 14 residues. The CDR3 DNA reads TGTGCCAGCAGCGTAACCTCTGGGGCCAACGTCCTGACTTTC. This encodes CASSVTSGANVLTF.

The chain employs TRBV7-9 and TRBJ1-2; D uncertain. V gave up 2 bases and J gave up 2 bases, with 9 bases separating them. This CDR3 contains 14 residues. Germline loops: CDR1 SEHNR, CDR2 FQNEAQ (reference sequence). Written as DNA, the CDR3 is TGTGCCAGCAGCTTAAAGGTCTCGAACTATGGCTACACCTTC. It yields the protein CASSLKVSNYGYTF.